These T cell receptor beta chains were read from a single sample in a study of T cell responses to AZD1222 COVID-19 vaccine. Clones were sequenced by immunoSEQ multiplex PCR, and TCRdb holds only the in-frame ones, with some missing. The table has approximately 150,000 clones, under 95% seen once; the top ten hold 7.5% to 9.5%. The starting material was peripheral blood, obtained 28 days after the second dose of the MenACWY control vaccine. The receptors were gathered from an adult who received the MenACWY meningococcal vaccine as a control. Both conserved end residues are part of each CDR3. Each record gives: J gene, V gene, D gene, clone size, CDR3 protein, CDR3 DNA. The D gene is left open where the match is weak. Size tells how often a clone was seen (once, few, many) or the class of an expanded clone, and some rows leave it out.

j_gene: TRBJ1-4; v_gene: TRBV18; d_gene: .; abundance: once; CDR3aa: CASSPTGIEKLFF; CDR3nt: TGTGCCAGCTCACCAACGGGGATCGAAAAACTGTTTTTT
j_gene: TRBJ1-6; v_gene: TRBV28; d_gene: .; abundance: once; CDR3aa: CASRLPGGDSPLHF; CDR3nt: TGTGCCAGCAGGTTGCCCGGGGGCGATTCACCCCTCCACTTT
j_gene: TRBJ1-5; v_gene: TRBV3-1/TRBV3-2; d_gene: .; abundance: .; CDR3aa: CASSQDLSKAQPQHF; CDR3nt: TGTGCCAGCAGCCAAGATTTGAGTAAGGCTCAGCCCCAGCATTTT
j_gene: TRBJ1-3; v_gene: TRBV15; d_gene: .; abundance: .; CDR3aa: CATSRDLGAISGNTIYF; CDR3nt: TGTGCCACCAGCAGAGATCTCGGGGCCATCTCTGGAAACACCATATATTTT
j_gene: TRBJ2-7; v_gene: TRBV28; d_gene: TRBD1; abundance: .; CDR3aa: CASSKGTGNRIRDEQYF; CDR3nt: TGTGCCAGCAGTAAGGGGACAGGGAACCGTATTCGTGACGAGCAGTACTTC
j_gene: TRBJ2-7; v_gene: TRBV7-9; d_gene: .; abundance: .; CDR3aa: CASSLEGGAYEQYF; CDR3nt: TGTGCCAGCAGCTTAGAGGGGGGGGCCTACGAGCAGTACTTC
j_gene: TRBJ1-1; v_gene: TRBV5-1; d_gene: .; abundance: .; CDR3aa: CASSFVGQLEAFF; CDR3nt: TGCGCCAGCAGCTTCGTCGGGCAGCTTGAAGCTTTCTTT
j_gene: TRBJ2-3; v_gene: TRBV28; d_gene: .; abundance: .; CDR3aa: CASSTADTQYF; CDR3nt: TGTGCCAGCAGCACAGCAGATACGCAGTATTTT
j_gene: TRBJ1-5; v_gene: TRBV6-2/TRBV6-3; d_gene: .; abundance: .; CDR3aa: CASSYSTAGDNQPQHF; CDR3nt: TGTGCCAGCAGTTACTCGACCGCTGGTGACAATCAGCCCCAGCATTTT
j_gene: TRBJ1-4; v_gene: TRBV28; d_gene: TRBD1; abundance: .; CDR3aa: CASRGRGRNEKLFF; CDR3nt: TGTGCCAGCAGAGGGAGGGGGCGTAATGAAAAACTGTTTTTT
j_gene: TRBJ2-5; v_gene: TRBV9; d_gene: .; abundance: .; CDR3aa: CASSVGFETQYF; CDR3nt: TGTGCCAGCAGCGTAGGTTTTGAGACCCAGTACTTC
j_gene: TRBJ2-7; v_gene: TRBV7-9; d_gene: .; abundance: .; CDR3aa: CASSLGGARSYEQYF; CDR3nt: TGTGCCAGCAGCTTAGGGGGGGCCAGATCCTACGAGCAGTACTTC
j_gene: TRBJ2-7; v_gene: TRBV21-1; d_gene: .; abundance: .; CDR3aa: CASSNPYRDPYEQYF; CDR3nt: TGTGCCAGCAGCAATCCTTACAGGGATCCCTACGAGCAGTACTTC
j_gene: TRBJ2-2; v_gene: TRBV19; d_gene: .; abundance: .; CDR3aa: CASSAGRNTGELFF; CDR3nt: TGTGCCAGTAGCGCCGGACGGAACACCGGGGAGCTGTTTTTT
j_gene: TRBJ1-1; v_gene: TRBV6-5; d_gene: .; abundance: .; CDR3aa: CASTNRVATEAFF; CDR3nt: TGTGCCAGCACGAACAGGGTAGCAACTGAAGCTTTCTTT
j_gene: TRBJ1-1; v_gene: TRBV10-1; d_gene: .; abundance: few; CDR3aa: CASKRGRVGNTEAFF; CDR3nt: TGCGCCAGCAAAAGAGGGAGGGTTGGGAACACTGAAGCTTTCTTT
j_gene: TRBJ1-6; v_gene: TRBV21-1; d_gene: .; abundance: .; CDR3aa: CASSKAGRPSYNSPLHF; CDR3nt: TGTGCCAGCAGCAAAGCGGGGAGGCCCTCCTATAATTCACCCCTCCACTTT
j_gene: TRBJ2-3; v_gene: TRBV19; d_gene: .; abundance: .; CDR3aa: CASSSHTPGDTDTQYF; CDR3nt: TGTGCCAGTAGCTCTCATACCCCTGGGGACACAGATACGCAGTATTTT
j_gene: TRBJ2-7; v_gene: TRBV28; d_gene: TRBD2; abundance: .; CDR3aa: CASSSGTSGRADF; CDR3nt: TGTGCCAGCAGTTCCGGGACTAGCGGGAGGGCGGACTTC
j_gene: TRBJ2-1; v_gene: TRBV19; d_gene: .; abundance: .; CDR3aa: CASSIMDEQFF; CDR3nt: TGTGCCAGTAGTATAATGGATGAGCAGTTCTTC
j_gene: TRBJ2-7; v_gene: TRBV13; d_gene: .; abundance: .; CDR3aa: CASSLGRGNEQYF; CDR3nt: TGTGCCAGCAGCTTAGGGCGGGGTAACGAGCAGTACTTC
j_gene: TRBJ2-7; v_gene: TRBV12-3/TRBV12-4; d_gene: .; abundance: .; CDR3aa: CASRSRYEQYF; CDR3nt: TGTGCCAGCAGATCCCGCTACGAGCAGTACTTC
j_gene: TRBJ2-3; v_gene: TRBV27; d_gene: .; abundance: .; CDR3aa: CASSFENSPHTDTQYF; CDR3nt: TGTGCCAGCAGTTTTGAAAACAGCCCGCACACAGATACGCAGTATTTT
j_gene: TRBJ2-1; v_gene: TRBV11-1; d_gene: TRBD2; abundance: .; CDR3aa: CASSFGLAGDNEQFF; CDR3nt: TGTGCCAGCAGCTTCGGACTAGCGGGGGACAATGAGCAGTTCTTC
j_gene: TRBJ2-1; v_gene: TRBV28; d_gene: .; abundance: .; CDR3aa: CASNTGFSYNEQFF; CDR3nt: TGTGCCAGCAATACGGGCTTCTCCTACAATGAGCAGTTCTTC
j_gene: TRBJ2-3; v_gene: TRBV6-4; d_gene: TRBD2; abundance: once; CDR3aa: CASSAEPLAGLAQYF; CDR3nt: TGTGCCAGCAGCGCAGAACCCCTAGCGGGGTTAGCGCAGTATTTT
j_gene: TRBJ2-2; v_gene: TRBV21-1; d_gene: .; abundance: .; CDR3aa: CASSKFAGTGTPGELFF; CDR3nt: TGTGCCAGCAGCAAATTCGCCGGGACAGGGACCCCCGGGGAGCTGTTTTTT
j_gene: TRBJ2-2; v_gene: TRBV10-3; d_gene: TRBD2; abundance: once; CDR3aa: CAIARGGTRPNTGELFF; CDR3nt: TGTGCCATCGCAAGAGGGGGGACTAGGCCGAACACCGGGGAGCTGTTTTTT
j_gene: TRBJ2-4; v_gene: TRBV9; d_gene: TRBD1; abundance: .; CDR3aa: CASSQTGVDIQYF; CDR3nt: TGTGCCAGCAGCCAGACAGGGGTGGACATTCAGTACTTC
j_gene: TRBJ2-4; v_gene: TRBV7-2; d_gene: .; abundance: .; CDR3aa: CASSSRDIQYF; CDR3nt: TGTGCCAGCAGCTCCCGGGACATTCAGTACTTC
j_gene: TRBJ1-1; v_gene: TRBV10-3; d_gene: .; abundance: .; CDR3aa: CAIGLLSEAFF; CDR3nt: TGTGCCATCGGCCTCCTGAGTGAAGCTTTCTTT
j_gene: TRBJ2-1; v_gene: TRBV2; d_gene: .; abundance: .; CDR3aa: CASSEDRVGEQFF; CDR3nt: TGTGCCAGCAGTGAAGACAGGGTAGGGGAGCAGTTCTTC
j_gene: TRBJ2-7; v_gene: TRBV20-1; d_gene: .; abundance: once; CDR3aa: CSASLGLYEQYF; CDR3nt: TGCAGTGCTAGTTTGGGTTTGTACGAGCAGTACTTC
j_gene: TRBJ1-1; v_gene: TRBV28; d_gene: .; abundance: .; CDR3aa: CASSLLAKGNTEAFF; CDR3nt: TGTGCCAGCAGTTTATTGGCGAAGGGGAACACTGAAGCTTTCTTT
j_gene: TRBJ2-7; v_gene: TRBV7-2; d_gene: .; abundance: .; CDR3aa: CASSLNMGHNYEQYF; CDR3nt: TGTGCCAGCAGCTTAAATATGGGACACAACTACGAGCAGTACTTC
j_gene: TRBJ1-1; v_gene: TRBV7-2; d_gene: .; abundance: .; CDR3aa: CASSLGGDFVQAFF; CDR3nt: TGTGCCAGCAGCTTGGGGGGAGACTTCGTTCAAGCTTTCTTT
j_gene: TRBJ1-2; v_gene: TRBV6-5; d_gene: .; abundance: few; CDR3aa: CASTISGINYGYTF; CDR3nt: TGTGCCAGCACTATCTCGGGGATTAACTATGGCTACACCTTC
j_gene: TRBJ2-7; v_gene: TRBV10-3; d_gene: TRBD2; abundance: .; CDR3aa: CAISDPTLGLAGPKGEQYF; CDR3nt: TGTGCCATCAGTGATCCGACCTTGGGACTAGCGGGGCCCAAAGGGGAGCAGTACTTC
j_gene: TRBJ2-1; v_gene: TRBV7-3; d_gene: .; abundance: .; CDR3aa: CASSPTISGSYNEQFF; CDR3nt: TGTGCCAGCAGCCCCACCATTTCAGGGTCCTACAATGAGCAGTTCTTC
j_gene: TRBJ2-1; v_gene: TRBV7-3; d_gene: TRBD1; abundance: .; CDR3aa: CASSLVGQGDHNEQFF; CDR3nt: TGTGCCAGCAGCTTAGTGGGACAGGGAGATCACAATGAGCAGTTCTTC
j_gene: TRBJ1-2; v_gene: TRBV12-3/TRBV12-4; d_gene: .; abundance: .; CDR3aa: CASSPGRSGYTF; CDR3nt: TGTGCCAGCAGCCCCGGGAGGTCTGGCTACACCTTC
j_gene: TRBJ1-5; v_gene: TRBV28; d_gene: .; abundance: few; CDR3aa: CASSGSMAGNQPQHF; CDR3nt: TGTGCCAGCAGCGGTTCAATGGCGGGGAATCAGCCCCAGCATTTT
j_gene: TRBJ1-3; v_gene: TRBV19; d_gene: .; abundance: few; CDR3aa: CASISVNSGNTIYF; CDR3nt: TGTGCCAGTATATCAGTGAACTCTGGAAACACCATATATTTT
j_gene: TRBJ2-7; v_gene: TRBV6-5; d_gene: .; abundance: .; CDR3aa: CASSYSGHEQYF; CDR3nt: TGTGCCAGCAGTTACTCGGGCCACGAGCAGTACTTC
j_gene: TRBJ1-3; v_gene: TRBV9; d_gene: .; abundance: .; CDR3aa: CASSVETGGNTIYF; CDR3nt: TGTGCCAGCAGCGTAGAAACAGGGGGAAACACCATATATTTT
j_gene: TRBJ1-2; v_gene: TRBV9; d_gene: .; abundance: .; CDR3aa: CASSVDPGELNYGYTF; CDR3nt: TGTGCCAGCAGCGTAGATCCCGGGGAATTGAACTATGGCTACACCTTC
j_gene: TRBJ2-3; v_gene: TRBV24-1; d_gene: TRBD1; abundance: .; CDR3aa: CATSDPGQGDNTQYF; CDR3nt: TGTGCCACCAGTGACCCGGGACAGGGTGATAATACGCAGTATTTT
j_gene: TRBJ2-1; v_gene: TRBV7-6; d_gene: TRBD2; abundance: .; CDR3aa: CASSSISSGSEYEQFF; CDR3nt: TGTGCCAGCAGCTCCATTTCTAGCGGGAGTGAGTATGAGCAGTTCTTC
j_gene: TRBJ1-2; v_gene: TRBV25-1; d_gene: .; abundance: .; CDR3aa: CASSEPGGLNYGYTF; CDR3nt: TGTGCCAGCAGTGAACCGGGAGGACTCAACTATGGCTACACCTTC
j_gene: TRBJ1-3; v_gene: TRBV9; d_gene: .; abundance: once; CDR3aa: CASSVDISGNTIYF; CDR3nt: TGTGCCAGCAGCGTAGACATCTCTGGAAACACCATATATTTT
j_gene: TRBJ1-5; v_gene: TRBV29-1; d_gene: .; abundance: .; CDR3aa: CSVSPGADQPQHF; CDR3nt: TGCAGCGTATCCCCAGGGGCAGATCAGCCCCAGCATTTT
j_gene: TRBJ2-1; v_gene: TRBV7-8; d_gene: .; abundance: .; CDR3aa: CASSLAGGGLEQFF; CDR3nt: TGTGCCAGCAGCTTAGCGGGGGGTGGTCTTGAGCAGTTCTTC
j_gene: TRBJ1-4; v_gene: TRBV19; d_gene: TRBD1; abundance: .; CDR3aa: CASSPGQVNEKLFF; CDR3nt: TGTGCCAGTAGCCCGGGACAGGTCAATGAAAAACTGTTTTTT